This T cell receptor beta chain was sequenced in a study of shared clonotypes between healthy human individuals. Germline V gene lookup returns CDR1 LNHDA and CDR2 SQIVND (reference sequence). V was cut by 3 bases and J by 0 bases, with 14 bases left in between. The CDR3 is 16 amino acids. Profiling relied on immunoSEQ multiplex PCR, and the TCRdb table lists in-frame clones only, not all of them. This sample yields some 2.1 million clones, of which 90% to 95% are seen a single time; 0.13% belongs to the top ten. The study's findings and limits: Among donors, clonotype sharing was expected to be affected by sequencing depth. Researchers sampled only blood; tissue repertoires likely differ.

In the CD4+ fraction, cells were divided into CD45RA+ naive and CD45RA-negative memory subsets. With respect to this clone: The antigen is unknown.

The sequenced sample was naive CD4+ T cells sorted from blood. Subset noted: CD45RA+ positively selected. The chain combines TRBV19 with TRBJ1-1; D is perhaps TRBD1 (5 bases). The clonotype comes from a man aged 18 to 30 in good health. The CDR3 here is CASSIMAGTVNTEAFF. The CDR3 DNA reads TGTGCCAGTAGTATCATGGCAGGGACCGTGAACACTGAAGCTTTCTTT.